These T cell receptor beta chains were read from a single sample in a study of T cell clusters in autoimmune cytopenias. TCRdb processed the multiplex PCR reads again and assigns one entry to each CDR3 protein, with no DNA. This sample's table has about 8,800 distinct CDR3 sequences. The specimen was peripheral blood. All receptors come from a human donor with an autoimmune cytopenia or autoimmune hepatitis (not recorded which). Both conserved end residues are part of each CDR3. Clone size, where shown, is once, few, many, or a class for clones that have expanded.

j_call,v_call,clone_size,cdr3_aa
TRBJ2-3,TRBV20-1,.,CSASHSGRNTDTQYF
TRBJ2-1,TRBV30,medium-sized,CAWSLPGRPYNEQFF
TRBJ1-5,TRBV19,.,CASSIANRAYQPQHF
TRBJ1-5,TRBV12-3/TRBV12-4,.,CASSRDRVDQPQHF
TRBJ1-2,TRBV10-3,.,CATISTGNGYTF
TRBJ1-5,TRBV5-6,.,CASSLTVSGNQPQHF
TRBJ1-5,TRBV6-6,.,CASSFPGRGQPQHF
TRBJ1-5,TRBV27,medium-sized,CASSVHRGNQPQHF
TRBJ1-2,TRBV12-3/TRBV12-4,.,CASSRTGPRDVKAYGYTF
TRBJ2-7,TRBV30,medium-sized,CAWSVSVEQYF
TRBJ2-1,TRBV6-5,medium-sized,CASSVSGISYNEQFF
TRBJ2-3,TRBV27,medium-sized,CASSLAGGITDTQYF
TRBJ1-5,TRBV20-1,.,CSARGQSNQPQHF
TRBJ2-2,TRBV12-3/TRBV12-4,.,CASQGGAGELFF
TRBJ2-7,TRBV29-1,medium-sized,CSVYSGTSSYEQYF
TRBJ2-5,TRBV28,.,CASSQTGMIETQYF
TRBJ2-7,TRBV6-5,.,CASGWGPDEQYF
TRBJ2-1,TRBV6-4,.,CASSDQAGGNNEQFF
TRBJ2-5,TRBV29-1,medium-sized,CSVSGMAETQYF
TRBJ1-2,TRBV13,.,CASSLAPGVLYYGYTF
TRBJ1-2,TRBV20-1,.,CSARVVYGYTF
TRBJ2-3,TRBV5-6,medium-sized,CASSRAASGTDTQYF
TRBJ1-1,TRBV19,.,CASSISPTGDNTEAFF
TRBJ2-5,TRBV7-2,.,CASSFPAGETQYF
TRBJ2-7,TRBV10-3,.,CAISENYEQYF
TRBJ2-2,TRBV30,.,CAWGAVGELFF
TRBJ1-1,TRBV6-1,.,CASPKGNEGGTEAFF